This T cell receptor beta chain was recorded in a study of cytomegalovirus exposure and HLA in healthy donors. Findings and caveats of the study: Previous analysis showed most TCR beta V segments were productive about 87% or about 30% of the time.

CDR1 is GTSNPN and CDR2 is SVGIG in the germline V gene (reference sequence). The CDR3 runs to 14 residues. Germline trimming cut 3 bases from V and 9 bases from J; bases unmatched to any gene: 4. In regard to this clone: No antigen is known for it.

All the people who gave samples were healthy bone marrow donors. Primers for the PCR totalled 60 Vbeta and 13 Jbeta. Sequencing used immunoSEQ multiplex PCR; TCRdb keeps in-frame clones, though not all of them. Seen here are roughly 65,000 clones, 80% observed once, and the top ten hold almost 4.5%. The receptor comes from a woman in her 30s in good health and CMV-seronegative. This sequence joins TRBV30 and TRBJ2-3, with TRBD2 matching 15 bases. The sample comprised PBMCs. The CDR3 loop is CAWSGLAGGTTQYF. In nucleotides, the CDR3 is TGTGCCTGGAGCGGACTAGCGGGAGGGACCACGCAGTATTTT.